This T cell receptor (beta chain) is from a study of identifying expanded T cells in peripheral blood. The CDR3 spans 16 residues. J gave up 3 bases and V 4 bases, and 10 bases lay outside the gene matches. Germline lookup yields CDR1 SGHRS and CDR2 YFSETQ. Using immunoSEQ multiplex PCR, the repertoire was profiled, and TCRdb retains in-frame clones only, with some absent. The table includes 85,000 to 100,000 clones, around 88% detected once. The gene calls are TRBV5-1 and TRBJ2-3, with TRBD2 matching over 8 bases. Specimen: blood. The TCR originated in a person aged 18 to 70 in good health. The CDR3 DNA reads TGCGCCAGCAGCCCAGCTGGTAGCGGGACGACAGATACGCAGTATTTT. Translation: CASSPAGSGTTDTQYF.